The clone carrying this T cell receptor (beta chain) was seen only once. The data were taken from a study of blood T cell repertoires in COVID-19. Study-wide context: Collection of acute and convalescent COVID-19 samples took place in the United States, Italy and Spain.

Authors' processing steps: For nucleated cells, counts were estimated from reference gene primer amplification. Profiling relied on immunoSEQ multiplex PCR, and the TCRdb table lists in-frame clones only, not all of them. The DNA gave D and trimming, while V, J and clone size come from that table. The repertoire holds roughly 87,000 clones, with 75% as singletons. V was clipped by 3 bases and J by 8 bases, with 10 bases between them. The CDR3 spans 11 residues. The germline V gene has CDR1 SQVTM and CDR2 ANQGSEA. This receptor was obtained from a woman aged 45-65 years with acute or convalescent COVID-19. The rearrangement links TRBV29-1 to TRBJ1-2, with a possible D match to TRBD1 (5 bases). The sequenced sample consisted of peripheral blood. Written as DNA, the CDR3 is TGCAGCGTTGACGGGGGAGGCGGCTACACCTTC. Translation gives CSVDGGGGYTF.